This T cell receptor beta chain was identified in a study of T cells in Graves' hyperthyroidism and ophthalmopathy. Patients aged 18 to 65 had newly diagnosed hyperthyroidism of under 2 months' duration. Losses at the gene ends were 2 bases for V and 5 bases for J; bases not matched to a gene: 7. This CDR3 has 16 amino acids. In germline, CDR1 is SGHDT, CDR2 YYEEEE. This clonotype was detected a few times. There were TCR beta CDR3 regions amplified from RNA transcripts. During a first-round RT-PCR of the TCR CDR3, the HTBI primer set was used. TCRdb used MiXCR to reprocess the multiplex PCR reads, holding one entry per CDR3 protein. The data contain approximately 700,000 distinct CDR3 sequences, about a sixth of them singletons.

The receptor was isolated from a man between 18 and 29 years old with Graves' hyperthyroidism. The V call is TRBV5-6, the J call TRBJ2-3, with 11 bases identical to TRBD2. Sequencing was carried out using blood. DNA of the CDR3: TGTGCCAGCAGCTTATGGGTACTAGCGGGAGAAGATACGCAGTATTTT. It is translated as CASSLWVLAGEDTQYF.